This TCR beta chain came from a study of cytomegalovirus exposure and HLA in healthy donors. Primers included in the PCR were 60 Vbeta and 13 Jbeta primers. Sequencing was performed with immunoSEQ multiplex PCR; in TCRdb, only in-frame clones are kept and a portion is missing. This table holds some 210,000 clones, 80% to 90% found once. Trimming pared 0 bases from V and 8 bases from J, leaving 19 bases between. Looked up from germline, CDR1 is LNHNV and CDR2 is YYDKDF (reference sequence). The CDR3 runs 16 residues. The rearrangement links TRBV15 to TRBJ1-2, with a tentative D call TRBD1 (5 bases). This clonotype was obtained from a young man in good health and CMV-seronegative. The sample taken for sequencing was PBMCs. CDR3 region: CATSRERSAGWGGYTF. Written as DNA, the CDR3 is TGTGCCACCAGCAGAGAGCGGTCTGCCGGGTGGGGCGGCTACACCTTC.